These 30 T cell receptor beta chains came from one sample sequenced in a study of cytomegalovirus exposure and HLA in healthy donors. Sequencing used immunoSEQ multiplex PCR; TCRdb keeps in-frame clones, though not all of them. The sample has about 98,000 clones; around nine tenths are singletons. Sequencing was performed on PBMCs. Receptors were obtained from a woman aged 25 to 39 in good health and CMV-seronegative.

The sample holds a few counts of this clone. This chain joins TRBV18 and TRBJ2-6; weak D call: TRBD2 (6 bases). The V and J ends lost 6 bases and 0 bases respectively, with 12 bases between them. Germline CDR1 and CDR2: KGHSH and LQKENI. The CDR3 extends over 16 amino acids. The CDR3 nucleotides are TGTGCCAGCTCGGACTCCGGGGGCTCTGGGGCCAACGTCCTGACTTTC. Protein sequence: CASSDSGGSGANVLTF.

The rearrangement joins TRBV9 to TRBJ2-5, with unresolved D. V was clipped by 0 bases and J by 5 bases, with 5 bases between them. Germline-derived CDR1 and CDR2 are SGDLS and YYNGEE. The CDR3 has 12 amino acids. The CDR3 is CASSVAGETQYF. DNA for the CDR3: TGTGCCAGCAGCGTAGCCGGGGAGACCCAGTACTTC.

V is TRBV10-3 and J is TRBJ2-7; D remains ambiguous. Trimming cost V 4 bases and J 0 bases, with 10 bases left between them. CDR1 and CDR2 (germline): ENHRY, SYGVKD. The CDR3 length is 14 residues. CDR3 nucleotide sequence: TGTGCCATCAGTGCTCCTCCCTCCTCCTACGAGCAGTACTTC. Its translation: CAISAPPSSYEQYF.

The chain links TRBV18 to TRBJ2-2; 10 nucleotides line up with TRBD2. This CDR3 has 16 amino acids. The V and J ends lost 3 bases and 6 bases, in that order; junction bases with no gene match: 7. Germline-derived CDR1 and CDR2 are KGHSH and LQKENI. The CDR3 DNA reads TGTGCCAGCTCACCCGGCCTAGCGGGAGTCTCCGGGGAGCTGTTTTTT. It encodes CASSPGLAGVSGELFF.

V and J are TRBV5-1 and TRBJ2-7; TRBD1 aligns across 8 bases. CDR3 size: 14 residues. Trimming at V came to 4 bases and at J to 12 bases, leaving 15 bases not matched to a gene. CDR1 and CDR2 (germline): SGHRS, YFSETQ. The CDR3 region is CASSTKDRVDVRYF. Written as DNA, the CDR3 is TGCGCCAGCAGCACTAAGGACAGGGTTGATGTTCGGTACTTC.

V is TRBV19 and J is TRBJ1-4, with TRBD1 identical over 10 bases. The germline V gene encodes CDR1 LNHDA and CDR2 SQIVND (reference sequence). The CDR3 has 15 amino acids. J gave up 3 bases and V 5 bases, and 3 bases lay outside the gene matches. As DNA, the CDR3 is TGTGCCAGTAGTCGAGGGACAGGGGCTAATGAAAAACTGTTTTTT. Translating it yields CASSRGTGANEKLFF.

The rearrangement links TRBV9 to TRBJ2-3; unclear D gene. This CDR3 has 12 amino acids. Germline assignment: CDR1 SGDLS and CDR2 YYNGEE. The ends were cut back, 4 bases at V and 3 bases at J, with 6 bases in the middle. The CDR3 here is CASSSRTDTQYF. The CDR3 region has the DNA TGTGCCAGCAGCTCCCGTACAGATACGCAGTATTTT.

V gene TRBV10-2 combines with J gene TRBJ2-1; D not certain. Germline lookup yields CDR1 WSHSY and CDR2 SAAADI. The CDR3 totals 13 residues. Trimming shortened V by 10 bases and J by 0 bases, and 10 bases separated the two germline ends. The CDR3 DNA reads TGCGCCACCTATGAGCTCTCCTACAATGAGCAGTTCTTC. It codes for CATYELSYNEQFF.

CDR3 sequence (DNA): TGTGCCATCAGTGGAACCGACGGACTAGCGGAGTACTTC. Translated: CAISGTDGLAEYF. This sequence joins TRBV10-3 and TRBJ2-7, with 10 bases fitting TRBD2. V was pared by 4 bases and J by 11 bases, with 8 bases of the junction left unmatched. From germline, CDR1 is ENHRY and CDR2 SYGVKD. CDR3 length equals 13 residues.

The genes are TRBV19 and TRBJ2-2; D uncertain. Germline CDR1 and CDR2: LNHDA and SQIVND (reference sequence). V was trimmed by 3 bases and J by 15 bases, leaving 20 bases between them. This CDR3 spans 14 amino acids. CDR3 residues: CASSINSPRRWVFF. In nucleotides, the CDR3 is TGTGCCAGTAGTATTAACTCGCCGAGGCGGTGGGTGTTTTTT.

The chain has TRBV7-2 and TRBJ1-2; perhaps TRBD1 as D (5 bases). Trimming left V 1 base short and J 8 bases short, with 14 bases between. CDR1 SGHTA and CDR2 FQGNSA come from the germline V gene. This CDR3 has 14 amino acids. The CDR3 DNA reads as TGTGCCAGCAGCTTAGGCCCAGGGTTACGGGGCTACACCTTC. Its protein product is CASSLGPGLRGYTF.

CDR3 in amino acids: CASSYHGTGTNYGYTF. The CDR3 DNA reads as TGTGCCAGCAGTTACCACGGGACAGGGACGAACTATGGCTACACCTTC. This sequence joins TRBV6-5 and TRBJ1-2; TRBD1 matches 9 bases. V shed 2 bases, J shed 2 bases, and the junction held 6 bases outside the gene matches. Germline CDR1 reads MNHEY; CDR2 reads SVGAGI. The CDR3 loop spans 16 amino acids.

The chain combines TRBV27 with TRBJ2-5; perhaps TRBD2 as D (6 bases). The CDR3 sequence is 15 residues long. The germline V gene encodes CDR1 MNHEY and CDR2 SMNVEV (reference sequence). Trimming removed 2 bases from V and 7 bases from J, with 17 bases in between. CDR3 in DNA: TGTGCCAGCAGTTTAAGTCGGGGCCGGGGGAGGACCCAGTACTTC. Translating gives CASSLSRGRGRTQYF.

The chain recombines TRBV6-5 with TRBJ2-1; possibly TRBD2 for D (6 bases). The CDR3 extends over 13 amino acids. The V and J ends lost 6 bases and 6 bases respectively, with 12 bases between them. Germline CDR1 is MNHEY and CDR2 is SVGAGI. This CDR3 is CASRTSLSNEQFF. CDR3 nucleotide sequence: TGTGCCAGCAGAACTAGCCTTTCCAATGAGCAGTTCTTC.

The chain employs TRBV5-1 and TRBJ1-1; possibly TRBD1 for D (5 bases). Looked up from germline, CDR1 is SGHRS and CDR2 is YFSETQ. V gave up 1 base and J gave up 1 base, with 8 bases separating them. The CDR3 is 14 amino acids. CDR3 DNA: TGCGCCAGCAGCTTGCGCGGGGGGAACACTGAAGCTTTCTTT. Amino acids: CASSLRGGNTEAFF.

This rearrangement joins TRBV19 to TRBJ1-1, with D maybe TRBD1 (5 bases). CDR1 is LNHDA and CDR2 is SQIVND in the germline V gene (reference sequence). Trimming took off 3 bases at V and 1 base at J, with 15 bases between the two ends. The CDR3 spans 16 residues. CDR3 amino acids: CASSMDLMQGNTEAFF. The DNA for the CDR3 is TGTGCCAGTAGTATGGATTTGATGCAGGGGAACACTGAAGCTTTCTTT.

The chain combines TRBV2 with TRBJ1-3; TRBD1 is a possible D gene (6 bases). Trimming shortened V by 8 bases and J by 3 bases, and 20 bases separated the two germline ends. The CDR3 runs 16 residues. Per germline, CDR1 SNHLY and CDR2 FYNNEI. Here the CDR3 reads CASSYRAPLDGNTIYF. The CDR3 region has the DNA TGTGCCAGCTCCTACAGGGCCCCCCTGGATGGAAACACCATATATTTT.

The rearrangement joins TRBV11-3 to TRBJ1-1; D uncertain. V was trimmed by 3 bases and J by 0 bases, leaving 5 bases between them. The CDR3 has 13 amino acids. Per the germline V gene, CDR1 is SGHNT and CDR2 is YENEEA. The DNA for the CDR3 is TGTGCCAGCAGCTTTAGTCTGAACACTGAAGCTTTCTTT. Encoded protein: CASSFSLNTEAFF.

This clone was detected only a few times. The chain carries TRBV18 and TRBJ2-5, with TRBD2 matching over 11 bases. Trimming removed 4 bases from V and 4 bases from J; junction bases left unmatched: 11. Germline V lookup: CDR1 KGHSH, CDR2 LQKENI. This CDR3 has 17 residues. Here the CDR3 reads CASSLRQLAGVVETQYF. The CDR3 nucleotides read TGTGCCAGCTCACTTCGGCAACTAGCGGGAGTTGTAGAGACCCAGTACTTC. Full variable domain (missing parts from reference TRBV18 and TRBJ2-5): NAGVMQNPRHLVRRRGQEARLRCSPMKGHSHVYWYRQLPEEGLKFMVYLQKENIIDESGMPKERFSAEFPKEGPSILRIQQVVRGDSAAYFCASSLRQLAGVVETQYFGPGTRLLVL.

The chain employs TRBV6-1 and TRBJ2-7; D gene unclear. In germline, CDR1 is MNHNS, CDR2 SASEGT. The V gene lost 2 bases and the J gene lost 3 bases, with 5 bases spanning the gap. The CDR3 is 12 amino acids. This CDR3 reads CASSERDYEQYF. Written as DNA, the CDR3 is TGTGCCAGCAGTGAACGCGACTACGAGCAGTACTTC.

CDR3 DNA sequence: TGTGCCAGCAGCTCGTTTAGCTCCTACGAGCAGTACTTC. As protein: CASSSFSSYEQYF. The chain combines TRBV13 with TRBJ2-7; the D is unclear. The germline V gene has CDR1 PRHDT and CDR2 FYEKMQ (reference sequence). Deletions cut 4 bases from V and 0 bases from J, with 7 bases between. This CDR3 contains 13 residues.

The chain employs TRBV7-9 and TRBJ2-7; a possible D gene is TRBD2 (5 bases). CDR3 length: 12 residues. Germline CDR1 reads SEHNR; CDR2 reads FQNEAQ (reference sequence). The V end lost 5 bases, the J end lost 6 bases, and 11 bases lay between the germline ends. The CDR3 sequence: CASSTTRSEQYF. CDR3 in DNA: TGTGCCAGCAGCACAACTAGATCCGAGCAGTACTTC.

This clone was detected a few times. This sequence joins TRBV2 and TRBJ1-1, with unresolved D. This CDR3 has 12 amino acids. CDR1 is SNHLY and CDR2 is FYNNEI in the germline V gene. V lost 3 bases and J lost 4, with 6 bases in between. In nucleotides, the CDR3 is TGTGCCAGCAGTGAGTCTACCACTGAAGCTTTCTTT. Residues: CASSESTTEAFF. The entire variable domain, with the rest obtained from reference TRBV2 and TRBJ1-1, is as follows: EPEVTQTPSHQVTQMGQEVILRCVPISNHLYFYWYRQILGQKVEFLVSFYNNEISEKSEIFDDQFSVERPDGSNFTLKIRSTKLEDSAMYFCASSESTTEAFFGQGTRLTVV.

The chain links TRBV19 to TRBJ1-2; 8 bases fit TRBD1. Germline trimming cut 5 bases from V and 3 bases from J; bases unmatched to any gene: 5. CDR1 is LNHDA, CDR2 SQIVND, per germline (reference sequence). The CDR3 sequence is 14 residues long. The CDR3 loop is CASSGRDRHYGYTF. The CDR3 DNA reads as TGTGCCAGTAGTGGTCGGGACAGGCACTATGGCTACACCTTC.

This rearrangement joins TRBV27 to TRBJ2-5; D might be TRBD2 (6 bases). The length of the CDR3 is 16 residues. Germline V gene lookup returns CDR1 MNHEY and CDR2 SMNVEV (reference sequence). V was cut by 6 bases and J by 5 bases, with 22 bases left in between. The DNA for the CDR3 is TGTGCCAGCAGCCTTATCCCCGGGACTGTGAGGGAGACCCAGTACTTC. Its protein is CASSLIPGTVRETQYF.

The chain recombines TRBV9 with TRBJ2-3; TRBD2 aligns across 7 bases. The CDR3 has 15 residues. Per germline, CDR1 SGDLS and CDR2 YYNGEE. The V gene end was trimmed by 4 bases and the J gene end by 5 bases; junction bases not matched to a gene: 10. CDR3 sequence: CASSPMGGAGDTQYF. The CDR3 DNA reads TGTGCCAGCAGCCCGATGGGAGGGGCAGGAGATACGCAGTATTTT.

CDR3 region: CASNSPPGAREFF. The CDR3 DNA reads as TGTGCCAGCAACTCCCCCCCAGGGGCGAGGGAGTTCTTC. The V gene is TRBV11-3, the J gene TRBJ2-1; D perhaps matches TRBD1 (6 bases). This CDR3 has 13 residues. Per germline, CDR1 SGHNT and CDR2 YENEEA. Trimming left V 7 bases short and J 14 bases short, with 21 bases between.

This chain connects TRBV9 to TRBJ2-1; the D gene is possibly TRBD1 (5 bases). The length of the CDR3 is 13 residues. CDR1 is SGDLS, CDR2 YYNGEE, per germline. Trimming took off 3 bases at V and 7 bases at J, with 11 bases between the two ends. The CDR3 loop is CASSGTGGNEQFF. In DNA form, the CDR3 reads TGTGCCAGCAGCGGTACAGGTGGAAATGAGCAGTTCTTC.

The V and J genes are TRBV4-2 and TRBJ2-1; TRBD1 matches at 7 bases. CDR3 length equals 14 residues. From germline, CDR1 is LGHNA and CDR2 YNFKEQ. Losses at the gene ends were 1 base for V and 6 bases for J; bases not matched to a gene: 3. CDR3 protein: CASSQGGQVNEQFF. The CDR3 DNA sequence: TGTGCCAGCAGCCAAGGAGGACAGGTCAATGAGCAGTTCTTC.

The chain recombines TRBV5-1 with TRBJ1-1; the match to TRBD1 covers 11 bases. Trimming removed 5 bases from V and 3 bases from J; junction bases left unmatched: 6. The germline V gene has CDR1 SGHRS and CDR2 YFSETQ. The CDR3 loop spans 15 amino acids. CDR3 sequence: CASRTVGQGDTEAFF. The CDR3 DNA reads as TGCGCCAGCAGGACGGTGGGACAGGGGGACACTGAAGCTTTCTTT.